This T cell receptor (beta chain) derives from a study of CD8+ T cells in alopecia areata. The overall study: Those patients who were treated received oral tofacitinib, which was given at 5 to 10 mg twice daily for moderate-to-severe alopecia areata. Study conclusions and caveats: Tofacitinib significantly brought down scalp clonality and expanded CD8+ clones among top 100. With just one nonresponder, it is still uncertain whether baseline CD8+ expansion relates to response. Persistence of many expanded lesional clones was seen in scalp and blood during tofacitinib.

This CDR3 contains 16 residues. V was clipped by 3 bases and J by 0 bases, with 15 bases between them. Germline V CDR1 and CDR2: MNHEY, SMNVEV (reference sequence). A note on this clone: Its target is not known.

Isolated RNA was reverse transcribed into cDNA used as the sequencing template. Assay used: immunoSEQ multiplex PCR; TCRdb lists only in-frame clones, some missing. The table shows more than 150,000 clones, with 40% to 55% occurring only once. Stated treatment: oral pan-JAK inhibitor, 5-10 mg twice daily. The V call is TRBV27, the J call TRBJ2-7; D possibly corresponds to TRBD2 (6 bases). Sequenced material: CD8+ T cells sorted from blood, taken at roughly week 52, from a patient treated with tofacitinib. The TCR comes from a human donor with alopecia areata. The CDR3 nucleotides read TGTGCCAGCAGTTTTGGCTGGAGGGCCTTCTCCTACGAGCAGTACTTC. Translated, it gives CASSFGWRAFSYEQYF.